The 25 T cell receptor beta chains in this list originate from one sample, sequenced in a study of T-cell reconstitution after alpha-beta-depleted transplantation in children. Preparation of the TCRbeta library used unique molecular identifiers. MiXCR, run by TCRdb on the PCR reads, gives a single entry per CDR3 protein. Of 100,000 or so distinct CDR3 sequences listed, around 16% are singletons. The material sequenced was PBMCs, mostly from graft donor cells, taken 180 days after TCRalphabeta/CD19-depleted stem cell transplant. The receptors derive from a male patient between 2 and 9 years old who had a stem cell transplant for acute lymphoblastic leukemia, so the T cells may come from the graft donor.

This chain uses TRBV5-1 with TRBJ2-7; 14 positions match TRBD2. The CDR3 extends over 16 amino acids. J gave up 5 bases and V 1 base, and 5 bases lay outside the gene matches. Germline assignment: CDR1 SGHRS and CDR2 YFSETQ. The CDR3 DNA sequence: TGCGCCAGCAGCTTGATACGGGGACTAGCGGGGGACGAGCAGTACTTC. As protein: CASSLIRGLAGDEQYF.

The rearrangement links TRBV7-9 to TRBJ2-7; 7 positions match TRBD2. This CDR3 has 14 residues. CDR1 is SEHNR, CDR2 FQNEAQ, per germline (reference sequence). With V trimmed by 6 bases and J by 9 bases, 14 bases remained unmatched. The CDR3 DNA reads TGTGCCAGCAGGCCCTGGCGGGAGATTAGAGGGCAGTACTTC. As protein: CASRPWREIRGQYF.

This clonotype was detected only a few times. This chain links TRBV20-1 with TRBJ2-1; no firm D call. This CDR3 is built from 11 residues. Per germline, CDR1 DFQATT and CDR2 SNEGSKA (reference sequence). Trimming took 6 bases from V and 7 from J, leaving 10 bases between them. CDR3 in DNA: TGCAGTGCGCCTAACGGGAATGAGCAGTTCTTC. Translating gives CSAPNGNEQFF.

The table lists this clonotype with a few counts. CDR3 residues: CASSPNSLNQPQHF. As DNA, the CDR3 is TGTGCCAGCAGCCCCAACAGCCTAAATCAGCCCCAGCATTTT. The chain joins TRBV7-2 to TRBJ1-5; D not resolved. Trimming pared 5 bases from V and 4 bases from J, leaving 12 bases between. The CDR3 length is 14 residues. CDR1 and CDR2 from the germline V gene are SGHTA and FQGNSA. The variable domain in full, completed from reference TRBV7-2 and TRBJ1-5, reads GAGVSQSPSNKVTEKGKDVELRCDPISGHTALYWYRQSLGQGLEFLIYFQGNSAPDKSGLPSDRFSAERTGGSVSTLTIQRTQQEDSAVYLCASSPNSLNQPQHFGDGTRLSIL.

The rearrangement uses TRBV29-1 and TRBJ2-1; D unclear. Trimming cost V 3 bases and J 6 bases, with 12 bases left between them. The CDR3 contains 13 residues. Germline V CDR1 and CDR2: SQVTM, ANQGSEA. CDR3 DNA: TGCAGCGTTGACATCGTGTGGGGCAATGAGCAGTTCTTC. It codes for CSVDIVWGNEQFF.

This chain links TRBV20-1 with TRBJ1-3; no clear D gene. Germline V gene sequence: CDR1 DFQATT, CDR2 SNEGSKA (reference sequence). This CDR3 comprises 15 residues. V was trimmed by 6 bases and J by 2 bases, leaving 17 bases between them. The CDR3 DNA is TGCAGTGCACGACCGGCCGTCCACGCTGGAAACACCATATATTTT. Residues: CSARPAVHAGNTIYF.

The rearrangement uses TRBV20-1 and TRBJ2-7, with D possibly matching TRBD2 (6 bases). V was trimmed by 3 bases and J by 6 bases, leaving 18 bases between them. Germline CDR1 and CDR2: DFQATT and SNEGSKA (reference sequence). CDR3 length: 14 residues. Here the CDR3 reads CSASPTRYSREQYF. As DNA, the CDR3 is TGCAGTGCTAGCCCGACTAGATATTCGCGCGAGCAGTACTTC.

This clonotype was seen only a few times. The gene calls are TRBV12-3 or TRBV12-4 and TRBJ2-7; 7 bases align to TRBD1. The CDR3 spans 14 residues. Unmatched junction bases numbered 6, after V lost 5 bases and J lost 2 bases. The DNA for the CDR3 is TGTGCCAGCAGTGGACAGGAAGGTCCCTACGAGCAGTACTTC. Encoded protein: CASSGQEGPYEQYF.

This rearrangement joins TRBV5-1 to TRBJ2-3; TRBD1 agrees at 11 bases. V shed 3 bases and J 7 bases; nucleotides not matched to a gene: 7. Germline loops: CDR1 SGHRS, CDR2 YFSETQ. This CDR3 has 15 residues. The CDR3 loop reads CASSSPDRGLNTQYF. In DNA, the CDR3 is TGCGCCAGCAGCTCCCCGGACAGGGGGCTGAATACGCAGTATTTT.

The chain uses TRBV19 and TRBJ1-1, with TRBD1 as a possible D gene (5 bases). Germline V gene data show CDR1 as LNHDA and CDR2 as SQIVND (reference sequence). CDR3 size: 13 residues. V lost 6 bases, J lost 4 bases, and 12 bases lay in between. The CDR3 loop reads CASSQGEGTEAFF. The CDR3 bases are TGTGCCAGTAGCCAAGGGGAAGGCACTGAAGCTTTCTTT.

Ten or more counts support this clonotype. The chain is built from TRBV4-2 and TRBJ1-1; no reliable D call. The CDR3 extends over 13 amino acids. CDR1 and CDR2 from the germline V gene are LGHNA and YNFKEQ. Trimming took off 0 bases at V and 1 base at J, with 3 bases between the two ends. CDR3 loop: CASSQDTNTEAFF. The CDR3, as DNA: TGTGCCAGCAGCCAAGATACGAACACTGAAGCTTTCTTT.

This clonotype was detected a few times. J is TRBJ2-3 and V is TRBV5-5; D gene uncertain. The V end was cut by 0 bases, the J end by 4 bases, with 9 bases between. Per germline, CDR1 SGHKS and CDR2 YYEKEE (reference sequence). The CDR3 consists of 14 residues. The CDR3 region has the DNA TGTGCCAGCAGCTTGGAATACTGGGCAGATACGCAGTATTTT. The encoded protein is CASSLEYWADTQYF.

CDR3 sequence reads: CASSLIGTRYNEQYF. Written as DNA, the CDR3 is TGTGCCAGCAGCTTAATCGGGACTAGGTACAACGAGCAGTACTTC. This chain connects TRBV7-6 to TRBJ2-7; 8 bases line up with TRBD2. The ends lost 2 bases at V and 5 bases at J; junction bases unmatched: 8. Germline CDR1 and CDR2: SGHVS and FNYEAQ. This CDR3 comprises 15 residues.

A word on this clonotype: No conserved phenylalanine or tryptophan ends this CDR3, so it is likely a read error. The rearrangement joins TRBV7-8 to TRBJ1-1; D is possibly TRBD1 (5 bases). V was clipped by 8 bases and J by 3 bases, with 16 bases between them. In germline, CDR1 is SGHVS, CDR2 FQNEAQ. CDR3 length: 14 residues. The CDR3 spells CASALQGGDTEAFI. CDR3 DNA: TGTGCCAGCGCCCTTCAGGGAGGCGACACTGAAGCTTTCATT.

This clonotype was seen a few times. The chain employs TRBV5-1 and TRBJ2-1, with unresolved D. This CDR3 spans 11 amino acids. V lost 3 bases and J 10 bases, leaving 8 bases between the germline ends. Looked up from germline, CDR1 is SGHRS and CDR2 is YFSETQ. DNA for the CDR3: TGCGCCAGCAGCTCCCCCAAGGAGCAGTTCTTC. Its translation: CASSSPKEQFF.

The V call is TRBV7-9, the J call TRBJ1-1, with 7 bases lining up with TRBD1. Germline-derived CDR1 and CDR2 are SEHNR and FQNEAQ (reference sequence). V shed 6 bases, J shed 8 bases, and the junction held 9 bases outside the gene matches. The CDR3 loop spans 13 amino acids. CDR3 protein: CASRWTRQGEAFF. The CDR3 nucleotides read TGTGCCAGCAGGTGGACGCGACAGGGCGAAGCTTTCTTT.

V gene TRBV6-5 combines with J gene TRBJ2-7; 8 bases align to TRBD1. Per germline, CDR1 MNHEY and CDR2 SVGAGI. The trim removed 0 bases at V and 6 bases at J, leaving 7 bases unmatched. This CDR3 has 15 residues. CDR3 sequence: CASSYSSDRAREQYF. CDR3 DNA: TGTGCCAGCAGTTACTCCTCGGACAGGGCGCGCGAGCAGTACTTC.

The rearrangement links TRBV20-1 to TRBJ2-5; D is uncertain. V was cut by 3 bases and J by 1 base, with 15 bases left in between. CDR1 and CDR2 from the germline V gene are DFQATT and SNEGSKA (reference sequence). The CDR3 runs to 15 residues. CDR3 coding DNA: TGCAGTGCTAGTGGGTCCAACCCTATCCAAGAGACCCAGTACTTC. Its protein is CSASGSNPIQETQYF.

This clonotype was counted only a few times. The gene calls are TRBV7-2 and TRBJ2-1, with 8 positions matching TRBD2. The CDR3 contains 14 residues. V shed 7 bases and J 2 bases; nucleotides not matched to a gene: 4. Germline CDR1 reads SGHTA; CDR2 reads FQGNSA. The chain's CDR3 is CASNPGGTYNEQFF. The CDR3 bases are TGTGCCAGCAACCCGGGGGGGACCTACAATGAGCAGTTCTTC.

This clonotype appeared a few times. V gene TRBV7-9 combines with J gene TRBJ2-2; tentative D call: TRBD2 (6 bases). The ends were cut back, 5 bases at V and 8 bases at J, with 21 bases in the middle. This CDR3 comprises 16 residues. The V gene's germline CDR1 is SEHNR and CDR2 FQNEAQ (reference sequence). The DNA of the CDR3 is TGTGCCAGCAGCAAACCGGGAGCAATAACTTGGGGGGAGCTGTTTTTT. Translation gives CASSKPGAITWGELFF. Using reference TRBV7-9 and TRBJ2-2 for the parts outside the CDR3, the full variable domain is DTGVSQNPRHKITKRGQNVTFRCDPISEHNRLYWYRQTLGQGPEFLTYFQNEAQLEKSRLLSDRFSAERPKGSFSTLEIQRTEQGDSAMYLCASSKPGAITWGELFFGEGSRLTVL.

The rearrangement joins TRBV6-4 to TRBJ1-1; perhaps TRBD1 as D (5 bases). The CDR3 loop spans 14 amino acids. The germline V gene has CDR1 MRHNA and CDR2 SNTAGT. V gave up 8 bases and J gave up 6 bases, with 19 bases separating them. CDR3 sequence (DNA): TGTGCCAGCCAAGAGACAGCTATGGCGGCTGAAGCTTTCTTT. Its protein is CASQETAMAAEAFF.

J is TRBJ2-2 and V is TRBV7-9, with D possibly being TRBD1 or TRBD2 (5 bases each). From germline, CDR1 is SEHNR and CDR2 FQNEAQ (reference sequence). There are 15 residues in the CDR3. V lost 3 bases to trimming and J lost 5 bases, with 13 bases between them. CDR3 amino acids: CASSFQGVGTGELFF. The CDR3 DNA follows: TGTGCCAGCAGCTTTCAGGGAGTGGGGACCGGGGAGCTGTTTTTT.

The chain uses TRBV5-1 and TRBJ1-1, with a weak D call TRBD1 (6 bases). The V and J ends lost 1 base and 0 bases respectively, with 19 bases between them. This CDR3 contains 18 residues. CDR1 SGHRS and CDR2 YFSETQ come from the germline V gene. The CDR3, as DNA: TGCGCCAGCAGCTTGAGAGGGGGAGCAGATTTGGTGAACACTGAAGCTTTCTTT. Its translation is CASSLRGGADLVNTEAFF.

This clonotype was counted between two and nine times. CDR3 bases: TGCAGCGCCAGATCGCGGGACAGGTATACCTACGAGCAGTACTTC. It encodes CSARSRDRYTYEQYF. The V and J genes are TRBV20-1 and TRBJ2-7; TRBD1 matches at 8 bases. Per germline, CDR1 DFQATT and CDR2 SNEGSKA (reference sequence). This CDR3 is 15 amino acids long.

This clonotype was found a few times. The chain has TRBV5-1 and TRBJ2-1; D is uncertain. The CDR3 has 16 residues. Germline V gene lookup returns CDR1 SGHRS and CDR2 YFSETQ. V dropped 4 bases and J dropped 5 bases, with 19 bases sitting between them. DNA of the CDR3: TGCGCCAGCAGCCCCCCTAAGTCGGCGAATGACAATGAGCAGTTCTTC. Translating it yields CASSPPKSANDNEQFF.